This TCR beta chain was captured by sequencing in a study of cytomegalovirus exposure and HLA in healthy donors. The germline CDR1 and CDR2 sequences are SGHRS and YFSETQ. Trimming removed 0 bases from V and 3 bases from J; junction bases left unmatched: 6. The CDR3 extends over 17 amino acids. The count of this clone is one. Its target is unknown. The PCR contained 60 Vbeta and 13 Jbeta primers. Here immunoSEQ multiplex PCR was the method, and the copy in TCRdb shows in-frame clones only, minus some. Here the sample spans approximately 170,000 clones, 65% to 70% being singletons. Study-wide points: Follow-up analysis found HLA locus-dependent TCR association rates, highest for DRB1 and lowest for HLA-C. Later, an analysis showed that TCR beta chains associated with HLA were more clonally expanded than others that were equally common.

Sample: PBMCs. The genes are TRBV5-1 and TRBJ2-2; TRBD2 agrees at 9 bases. This receptor was taken from a woman younger than 30 in good health and CMV-seropositive. In DNA, the CDR3 is TGCGCCAGCAGCTTGGCGGCTAGCGGGACTTACACCGGGGAGCTGTTTTTT. It translates to CASSLAASGTYTGELFF.